The clone carrying this T cell receptor (beta chain) was counted a few times. Its target is unknown. The data originate from a study of shared clonotypes between healthy human individuals. Whole-study findings and limits: Larger estimated richness was generally seen in naive subsets than in memory subsets. Represented genetic and exposure-history diversity was restricted by having few donors.

Original processing notes: For the immunoSEQ data, sequences were junction-only without quality scores, so filtering differed. Profiling relied on immunoSEQ multiplex PCR, and the TCRdb table lists in-frame clones only, not all of them. V, J and clone size are those of that table, while D and trimming were read from the DNA. The sample lists about 650,000 clones, around 95% occurring once. The CDR3 spans 13 residues. The V gene's germline CDR1 is MGHRA and CDR2 YSYEKL. Deletions cut 0 bases from V and 7 bases from J, with 9 bases between. The naive CD8 fraction comprised CD45RO-negative cells positively selected for CCR7 and excluded terminally differentiated effector memory CD45RA+ cells.

The sequencing input was naive CD8+ T cells sorted from blood. This sequence originates from a woman aged 25-40 years in good health. The rearrangement joins TRBV4-1 to TRBJ1-1; D gene uncertain. CDR3 in DNA: TGCGCCAGCAGCCAAGATGGTGGAATTGAAGCTTTCTTT. Its translation is CASSQDGGIEAFF.